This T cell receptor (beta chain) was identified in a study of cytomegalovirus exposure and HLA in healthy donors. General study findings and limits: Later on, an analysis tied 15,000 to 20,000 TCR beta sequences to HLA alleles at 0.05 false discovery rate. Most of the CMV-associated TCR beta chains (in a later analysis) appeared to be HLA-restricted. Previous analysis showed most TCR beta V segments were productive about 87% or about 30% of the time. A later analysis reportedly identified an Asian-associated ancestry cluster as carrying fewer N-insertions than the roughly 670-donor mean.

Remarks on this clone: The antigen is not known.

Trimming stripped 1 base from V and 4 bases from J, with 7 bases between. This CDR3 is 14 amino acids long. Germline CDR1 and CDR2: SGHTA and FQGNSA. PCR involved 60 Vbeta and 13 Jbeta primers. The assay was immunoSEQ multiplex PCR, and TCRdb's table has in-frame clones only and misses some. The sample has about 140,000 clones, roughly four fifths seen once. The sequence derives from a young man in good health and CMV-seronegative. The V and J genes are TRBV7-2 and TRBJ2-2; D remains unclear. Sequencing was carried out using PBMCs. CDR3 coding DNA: TGTGCCAGCAGCTTAGGTCTCCCCACCGGGGAGCTGTTTTTT. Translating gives CASSLGLPTGELFF. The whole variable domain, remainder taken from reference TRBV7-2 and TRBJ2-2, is GAGVSQSPSNKVTEKGKDVELRCDPISGHTALYWYRQSLGQGLEFLIYFQGNSAPDKSGLPSDRFSAERTGGSVSTLTIQRTQQEDSAVYLCASSLGLPTGELFFGEGSRLTVL.